This TCR beta chain was recorded in a study of CD8+ T cells in alopecia areata. Study-level background: Oral tofacitinib (5 to 10 mg twice daily) was administered to treated patients.

Study-wide points: The study found higher clonality in lesional than normal scalp, especially in alopecia totalis/universalis. Sequences from scalp samples also cover resident alphabeta T cells of normal skin.

Sequencing templates came from extracted RNA that was reverse transcribed into cDNA. Repertoires were generated with immunoSEQ multiplex PCR, while TCRdb's copy carries only in-frame clones and drops some. The sample holds fewer than 200,000 clones, 65% to 75% seen once. To note about this clone: Its antigen remains unknown.

Germline CDR1 reads LNHNV; CDR2 reads YYDKDF (reference sequence). The CDR3 extends over 14 amino acids. V lost 3 bases and J lost 0, with 8 bases in between. PBMCs provided sorted CD4+ and CD8+ T cells. The chain carries TRBV15 and TRBJ1-1; the D gene is possibly TRBD1 (6 bases). This material consisted of CD8+ T cells sorted from blood, taken at week 0. The sequence was collected from a human donor with alopecia areata. CDR3 bases: TGTGCCACCAGCAGCGGGGGCGTGAACACTGAAGCTTTCTTT. This sequence encodes CATSSGGVNTEAFF.